This T cell receptor beta chain was identified in a study of blood T cells in healthy people across ages. Study-wide context: Template switching picked up about one barcoded beta molecule for each two T cells.

Total RNA, at least 5 micrograms per sample, came from PBMCs. This CDR3 is 13 amino acids long. The germline gives CDR1 MDHEN, CDR2 SYDVKM. General study points: Since the PBMCs were unsorted, naive and antigen-experienced cells could not be conclusively compared. Diversity of TCR beta per million T cells declined in a roughly linear way with age.

In the case of this clonotype: Its matching antigen is unknown. The germline gene is not matched at one end of the junction; a read error may be the cause.

Next came a second PCR, run for roughly 6 to 11 cycles, which used a sample-barcoded 5' primer along with a J-beta primer mix. One entry per CDR3 protein, called by TCRdb with MiXCR from the 5' RACE reads. The table includes 1.5 million to 2 million distinct CDR3 sequences, roughly 28% detected once. The clonotype comes from a woman under 40 in good health. Sequencing was done on a sample of blood. The chain has TRBV28 and TRBJ2-7, with TRBD1 as a possible D gene (6 bases). In nucleotides, the CDR3 is TGTGTCAGCAGGAAAGGGGGTACGGTAGAGCAGTACTTC. Protein sequence: CVSRKGGTVEQYF.